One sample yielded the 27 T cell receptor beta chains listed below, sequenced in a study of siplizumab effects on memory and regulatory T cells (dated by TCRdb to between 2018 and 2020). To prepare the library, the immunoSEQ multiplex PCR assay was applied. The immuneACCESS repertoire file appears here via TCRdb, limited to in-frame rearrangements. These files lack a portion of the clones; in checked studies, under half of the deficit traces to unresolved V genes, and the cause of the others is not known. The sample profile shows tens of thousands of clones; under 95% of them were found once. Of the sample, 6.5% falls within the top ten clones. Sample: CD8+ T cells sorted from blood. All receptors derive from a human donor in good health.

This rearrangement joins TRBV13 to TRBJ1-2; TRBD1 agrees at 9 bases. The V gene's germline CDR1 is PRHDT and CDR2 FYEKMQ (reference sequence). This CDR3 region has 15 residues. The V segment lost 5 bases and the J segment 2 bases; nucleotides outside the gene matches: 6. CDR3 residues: CASSPHRGRNYGYTF. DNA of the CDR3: TGTGCCAGCAGCCCCCACAGGGGGCGCAACTATGGCTACACCTTC.

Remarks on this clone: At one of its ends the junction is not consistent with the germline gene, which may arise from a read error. The CDR3 here is CASSLTDYTGELFF. The CDR3, as DNA: TGTGCTAGCAGCTTAACGGATTACACCGGGGAGCTGTTTTTT. This rearrangement joins TRBV7-7 to TRBJ2-2; the D is unclear. Germline CDR1 is SSHAT and CDR2 is FNYEAQ (reference sequence). This CDR3 spans 14 amino acids.

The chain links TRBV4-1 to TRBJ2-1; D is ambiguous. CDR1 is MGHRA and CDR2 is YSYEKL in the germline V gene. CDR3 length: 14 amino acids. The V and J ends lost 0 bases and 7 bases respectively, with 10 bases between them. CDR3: CASSQEGWGNEQFF. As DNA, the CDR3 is TGCGCCAGCAGCCAAGAAGGGTGGGGTAATGAGCAGTTCTTC.

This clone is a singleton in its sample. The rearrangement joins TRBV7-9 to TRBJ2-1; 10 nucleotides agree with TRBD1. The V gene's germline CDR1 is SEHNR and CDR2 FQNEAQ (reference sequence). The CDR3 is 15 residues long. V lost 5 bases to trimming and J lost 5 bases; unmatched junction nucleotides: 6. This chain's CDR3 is CASSETGTGDNEQFF. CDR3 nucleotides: TGTGCCAGCAGCGAAACCGGGACAGGGGACAATGAGCAGTTCTTC.

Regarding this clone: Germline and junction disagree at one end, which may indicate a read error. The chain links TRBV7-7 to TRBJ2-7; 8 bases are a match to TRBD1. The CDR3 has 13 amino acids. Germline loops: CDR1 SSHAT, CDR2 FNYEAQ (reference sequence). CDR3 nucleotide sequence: TGTGCTAGCAGTCACGACAGGGGCGGCGAGCAGTACTTC. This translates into CASSHDRGGEQYF.

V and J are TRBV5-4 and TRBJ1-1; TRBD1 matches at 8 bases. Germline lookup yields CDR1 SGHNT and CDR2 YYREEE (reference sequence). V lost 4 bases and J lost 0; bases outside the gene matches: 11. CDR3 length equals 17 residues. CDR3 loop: CASSPIRTGTLNTEAFF. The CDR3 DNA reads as TGTGCCAGCAGCCCGATAAGGACAGGGACGCTGAACACTGAAGCTTTCTTT.

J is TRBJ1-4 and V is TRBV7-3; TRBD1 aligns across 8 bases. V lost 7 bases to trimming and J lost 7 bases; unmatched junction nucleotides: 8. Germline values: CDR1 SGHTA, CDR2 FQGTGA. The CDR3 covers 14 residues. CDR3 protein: CASTSGGRGEKLFF. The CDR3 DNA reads TGTGCCAGCACCTCAGGGGGCAGGGGTGAAAAACTGTTTTTT.

The CDR3 reads CASSSSTGISNQPQHF. The CDR3 region has the DNA TGTGCCAGCAGTTCAAGCACAGGGATTAGCAATCAGCCCCAGCATTTT. The V and J genes are TRBV27 and TRBJ1-5, with a weak D call TRBD1 (6 bases). The germline V gene encodes CDR1 MNHEY and CDR2 SMNVEV (reference sequence). The CDR3 spans 16 residues. V was shortened by 4 bases and J by 0 bases, with 13 bases between the two germline ends.

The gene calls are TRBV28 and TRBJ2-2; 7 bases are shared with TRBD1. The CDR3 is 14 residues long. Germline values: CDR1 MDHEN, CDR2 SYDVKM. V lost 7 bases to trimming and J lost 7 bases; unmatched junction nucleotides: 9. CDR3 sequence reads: CASKGNRGNGELFF. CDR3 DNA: TGTGCCAGCAAGGGGAACAGGGGTAACGGGGAGCTGTTTTTT.

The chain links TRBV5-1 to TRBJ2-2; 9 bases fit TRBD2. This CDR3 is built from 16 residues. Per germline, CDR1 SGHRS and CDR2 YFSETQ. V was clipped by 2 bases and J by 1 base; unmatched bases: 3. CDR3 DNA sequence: TGCGCCAGCAGCTTCCCGACTAGCGGGAACACCGGGGAGCTGTTTTTT. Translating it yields CASSFPTSGNTGELFF. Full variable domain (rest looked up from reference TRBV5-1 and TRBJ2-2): KAGVTQTPRYLIKTRGQQVTLSCSPISGHRSVSWYQQTPGQGLQFLFEYFSETQRNKGNFPGRFSGRQFSNSRSEMNVSTLELGDSALYLCASSFPTSGNTGELFFGEGSRLTVL.

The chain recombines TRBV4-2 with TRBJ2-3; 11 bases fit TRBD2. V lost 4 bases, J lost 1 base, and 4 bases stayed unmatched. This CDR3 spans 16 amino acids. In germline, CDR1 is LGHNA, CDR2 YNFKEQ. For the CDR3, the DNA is TGTGCCAGCAGCCGCCTGACTAGCGGGGGCACAGATACGCAGTATTTT. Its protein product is CASSRLTSGGTDTQYF.

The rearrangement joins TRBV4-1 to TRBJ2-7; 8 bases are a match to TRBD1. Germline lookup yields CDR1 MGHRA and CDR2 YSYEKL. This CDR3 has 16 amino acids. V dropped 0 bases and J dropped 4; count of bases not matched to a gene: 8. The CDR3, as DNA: TGCGCCAGCAGCCAAGATCTCGGACAGGGATTATACGAGCAGTACTTC. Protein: CASSQDLGQGLYEQYF.

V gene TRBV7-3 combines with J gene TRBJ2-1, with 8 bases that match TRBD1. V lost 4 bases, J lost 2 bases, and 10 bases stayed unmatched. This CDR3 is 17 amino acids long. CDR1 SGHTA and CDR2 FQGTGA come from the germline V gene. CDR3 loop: CASSSHPRDRTYNEQFF. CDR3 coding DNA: TGTGCCAGCAGCTCGCACCCCCGGGACAGGACCTACAATGAGCAGTTCTTC.

CDR3 sequence reads: CASSGTGLADEQFF. CDR3 nucleotide sequence: TGTGCCAGCAGCGGGACGGGACTAGCTGATGAGCAGTTCTTC. The gene calls are TRBV5-6 and TRBJ2-1, with 9 positions matching TRBD2. Germline trimming cut 4 bases from V and 8 bases from J; bases unmatched to any gene: 7. The length of the CDR3 is 14 residues. Germline values: CDR1 SGHDT, CDR2 YYEEEE.

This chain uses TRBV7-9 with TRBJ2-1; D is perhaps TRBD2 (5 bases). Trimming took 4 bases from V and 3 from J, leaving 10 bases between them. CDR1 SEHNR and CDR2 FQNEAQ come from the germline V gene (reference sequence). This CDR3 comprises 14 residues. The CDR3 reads CASSSRGLYNEQFF. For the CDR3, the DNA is TGTGCCAGCAGCTCGCGCGGGCTCTACAATGAGCAGTTCTTC.

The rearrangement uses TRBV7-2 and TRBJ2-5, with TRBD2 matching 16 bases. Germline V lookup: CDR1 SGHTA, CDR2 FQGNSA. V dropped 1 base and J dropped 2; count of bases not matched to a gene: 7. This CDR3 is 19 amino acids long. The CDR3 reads CASSLVPGLAGGPQETQYF. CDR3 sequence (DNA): TGTGCCAGCAGCTTAGTCCCGGGACTAGCGGGGGGGCCGCAAGAGACCCAGTACTTC.

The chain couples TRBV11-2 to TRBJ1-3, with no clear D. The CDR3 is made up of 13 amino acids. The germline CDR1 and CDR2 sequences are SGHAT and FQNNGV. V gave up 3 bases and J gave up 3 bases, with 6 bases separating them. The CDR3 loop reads CASSFAGGNTIYF. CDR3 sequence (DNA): TGTGCCAGCAGCTTTGCGGGTGGAAACACCATATATTTT.

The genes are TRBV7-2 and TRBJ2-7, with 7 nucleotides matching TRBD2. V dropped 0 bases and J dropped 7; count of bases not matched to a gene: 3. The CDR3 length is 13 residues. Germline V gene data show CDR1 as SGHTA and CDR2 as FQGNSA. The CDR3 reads CASSLARGGEQYF. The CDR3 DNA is TGTGCCAGCAGCTTAGCGCGGGGAGGGGAGCAGTACTTC.

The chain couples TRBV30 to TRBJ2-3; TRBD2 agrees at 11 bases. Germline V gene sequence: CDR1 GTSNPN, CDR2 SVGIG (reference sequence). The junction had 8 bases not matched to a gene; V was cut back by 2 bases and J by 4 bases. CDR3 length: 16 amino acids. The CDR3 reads CAWSPTGLAGSDTQYF. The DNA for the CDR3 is TGTGCCTGGAGTCCGACTGGACTAGCGGGCTCAGATACGCAGTATTTT.

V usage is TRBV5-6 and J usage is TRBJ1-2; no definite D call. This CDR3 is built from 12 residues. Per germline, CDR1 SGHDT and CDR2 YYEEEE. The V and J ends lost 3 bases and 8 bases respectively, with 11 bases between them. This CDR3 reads CASSYGSAGYTF. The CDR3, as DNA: TGTGCCAGCAGCTATGGCTCGGCGGGCTACACCTTC. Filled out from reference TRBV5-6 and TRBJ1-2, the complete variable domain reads DAGVTQSPTHLIKTRGQQVTLRCSPKSGHDTVSWYQQALGQGPQFIFQYYEEEERQRGNFPDRFSGHQFPNYSSELNVNALLLGDSALYLCASSYGSAGYTFGSGTRLTVV.

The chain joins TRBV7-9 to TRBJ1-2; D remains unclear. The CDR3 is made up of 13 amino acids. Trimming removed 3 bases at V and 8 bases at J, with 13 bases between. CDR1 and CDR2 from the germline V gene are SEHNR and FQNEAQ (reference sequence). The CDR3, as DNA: TGTGCCAGCAGCTTGGGCGGGAATAACGGCTACACCTTC. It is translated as CASSLGGNNGYTF.

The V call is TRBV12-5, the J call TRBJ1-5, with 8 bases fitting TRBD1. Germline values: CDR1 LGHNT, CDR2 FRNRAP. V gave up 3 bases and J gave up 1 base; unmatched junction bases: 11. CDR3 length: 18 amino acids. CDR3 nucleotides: TGTGCTAGTGGTTTCGAACAGGGGGAAATGCGAAGCAATCAGCCCCAGCATTTT. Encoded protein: CASGFEQGEMRSNQPQHF.

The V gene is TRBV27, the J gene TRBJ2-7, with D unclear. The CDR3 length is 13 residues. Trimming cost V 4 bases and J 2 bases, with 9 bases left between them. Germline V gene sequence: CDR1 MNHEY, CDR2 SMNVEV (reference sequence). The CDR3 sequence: CASSYDRAYEQYF. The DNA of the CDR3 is TGTGCCAGCAGTTACGACCGAGCCTACGAGCAGTACTTC.

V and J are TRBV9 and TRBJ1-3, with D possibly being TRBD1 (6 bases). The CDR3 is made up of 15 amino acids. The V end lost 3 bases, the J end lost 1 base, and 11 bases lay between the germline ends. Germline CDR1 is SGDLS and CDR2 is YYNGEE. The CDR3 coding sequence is TGTGCCAGCAGCGCAACCGGGACATCTGGAAACACCATATATTTT. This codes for CASSATGTSGNTIYF.

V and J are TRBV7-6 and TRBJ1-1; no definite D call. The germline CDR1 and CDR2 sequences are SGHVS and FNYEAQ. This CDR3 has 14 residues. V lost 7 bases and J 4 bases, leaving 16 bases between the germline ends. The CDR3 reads CASTPEPSGTEAFF. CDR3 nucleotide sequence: TGTGCCAGCACCCCGGAACCATCGGGCACTGAAGCTTTCTTT.

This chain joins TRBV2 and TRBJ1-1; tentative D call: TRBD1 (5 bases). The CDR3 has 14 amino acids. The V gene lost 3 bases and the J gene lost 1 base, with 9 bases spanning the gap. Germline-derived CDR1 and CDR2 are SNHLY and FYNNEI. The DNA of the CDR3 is TGTGCCAGCAGTGAGACAGTGGGGAACACTGAAGCTTTCTTT. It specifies CASSETVGNTEAFF.

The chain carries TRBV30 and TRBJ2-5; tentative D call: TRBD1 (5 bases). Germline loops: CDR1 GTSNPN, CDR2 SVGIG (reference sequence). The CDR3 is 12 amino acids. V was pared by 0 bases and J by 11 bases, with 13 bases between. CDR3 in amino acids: CAWSVGAEEQYF. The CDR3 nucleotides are TGTGCCTGGAGTGTAGGGGCCGAAGAGCAGTACTTC.